The 13 T cell receptor beta chains given below trace back to one sample, sequenced in a study of Graves' ophthalmopathy and Graves' hyperthyroidism. Investigators amplified TCR beta CDR3 regions from RNA transcripts. HTBI-primed RT-PCR formed the first round, and a multiplex PCR formed the second. TCRdb reprocessed the multiplex PCR reads via MiXCR and lists one record per CDR3 protein. The table records about 500,000 distinct CDR3 sequences, around an eighth of them present only once. Sequencing was performed on blood. Receptors originate from a woman in her thirties with Graves' ophthalmopathy.

About this clonotype itself: This clone may be a read error of a much larger clone one base away. The chain combines TRBV12-3 or TRBV12-4 with TRBJ2-7; D is undetermined. The CDR3 has 15 residues. The CDR3 sequence is CASSSKAFGPYEQDF. CDR3 nucleotides: TGTGCCAGCAGCTCTAAGGCGTTCGGCCCCTACGAGCAGGACTTC.

A note on this clonotype: Relative to the germline gene, one junction end is altered; a read error may explain this. This chain links TRBV12-3 or TRBV12-4 with TRBJ2-7, with D perhaps matching TRBD2 (5 bases). The CDR3 contains 15 residues. The CDR3 DNA reads as TGTGTCAGCAGTTCCCCAGAGGGATTCTCCTACGAGCAGTACTTC. Translation gives CVSSSPEGFSYEQYF.

Only one count was recorded for this clonotype. The chain carries TRBV4-1 and TRBJ2-7; possibly TRBD2 for D (6 bases). Per the germline V gene, CDR1 is MGHRA and CDR2 is YSYEKL. The CDR3 extends over 13 amino acids. The germline V and J ends were trimmed by 2 bases and 7 bases, with 12 bases remaining between them. CDR3 residues: CASSQPGGWEQYF. The CDR3, as DNA: TGCGCCAGCAGCCAACCCGGGGGATGGGAGCAGTACTTC.

At least ten counts were recorded for this clonotype. The rearrangement uses TRBV27 and TRBJ1-2; 12 positions match TRBD1. V shed 5 bases, J shed 10 bases, and the junction held 8 bases outside the gene matches. Germline CDR1 and CDR2: MNHEY and SMNVEV (reference sequence). The CDR3 extends over 14 amino acids. This CDR3 is CASSNRDRGLVYTF. CDR3 nucleotide sequence: TGTGCCAGCAGTAATCGGGACAGGGGGCTAGTCTACACCTTC.

This clonotype has just a few counts. This chain uses TRBV12-3 or TRBV12-4 with TRBJ1-5; possible D gene TRBD1, 6 bases. This CDR3 is built from 15 residues. V lost 0 bases and J 6 bases, leaving 12 bases between the germline ends. The CDR3 DNA is TGTGCCAGCAGTTTAGCGTTTCGGGGGCGTCAGCCCCAGCATTTT. Translation: CASSLAFRGRQPQHF.

This clonotype was counted at least ten times. The chain employs TRBV28 and TRBJ2-7; possibly TRBD1 for D (6 bases). Trimming took 6 bases from V and 3 from J, leaving 15 bases between them. The CDR3 extends over 14 amino acids. The germline CDR1 and CDR2 sequences are MDHEN and SYDVKM. The CDR3 loop reads CASRETGSSYEQYF. The CDR3 nucleotides read TGTGCCAGCAGGGAAACAGGGTCCAGCTACGAGCAGTACTTC.

This clonotype was seen many times. The V and J genes are TRBV10-1 and TRBJ1-2; D ambiguous. Germline V lookup: CDR1 WNHNN, CDR2 SYGVQD (reference sequence). V was pared by 0 bases and J by 2 bases, with 19 bases between. This CDR3 has 18 amino acids. This CDR3 reads CASSESVDNKKPNYGYTF. CDR3 DNA sequence: TGCGCCAGCAGTGAGTCGGTTGACAATAAAAAGCCAAACTATGGCTACACCTTC.

The chain has TRBV4-1 and TRBJ1-2, with D unresolved. The V gene lost 1 base and the J gene lost 0 bases, with 6 bases spanning the gap. Germline V gene sequence: CDR1 MGHRA, CDR2 YSYEKL. This CDR3 has 14 residues. The CDR3 DNA sequence: TGCGCCAGCAGCCAAGGCCAGACTAACTATGGCTACACCTTC. This gives the protein CASSQGQTNYGYTF.

At least ten counts were recorded for this clonotype. The rearrangement joins TRBV12-3 or TRBV12-4 to TRBJ1-3; D unresolved. This CDR3 is built from 16 residues. Trimming stripped 6 bases from V and 0 bases from J, with 15 bases between. CDR3 loop: CASRATGRLSGNTIYF. The CDR3 DNA sequence: TGTGCCAGCAGAGCAACCGGGAGACTCTCTGGAAACACCATATATTTT.

There are many counts of this clonotype. J is TRBJ1-2 and V is TRBV11-2; no definite D call. Trimming pared 1 base from V and 6 bases from J, leaving 12 bases between. Germline loops: CDR1 SGHAT, CDR2 FQNNGV. The CDR3 has 14 residues. CDR3 protein: CASSLGMGSHGYTF. In DNA, the CDR3 is TGTGCCAGCAGCTTAGGAATGGGTTCTCATGGCTACACCTTC.

Concerning this clonotype: A read error may be the cause here, since a much bigger clone is one base away. The J gene is TRBJ2-2, the V gene TRBV11-2, with TRBD2 as a possible D gene (5 bases). The germline V gene has CDR1 SGHAT and CDR2 FQNNGV. The CDR3 is 13 residues long. The CDR3 coding sequence is TGTGCCAGCAGCTTAGAAATAGACGGGGAGCAGTTTTTT. Translation: CASSLEIDGEQFF.

This clonotype appeared many times. The V and J genes are TRBV6-1 and TRBJ1-5; D might be TRBD1 (6 bases). The V end lost 4 bases, the J end lost 6 bases, and 13 bases lay between the germline ends. Germline assignment: CDR1 MNHNS and CDR2 SASEGT. This CDR3 region has 14 residues. CDR3 loop: CASSVAGAGQPQHF. CDR3 nucleotide sequence: TGTGCCAGCAGTGTAGCAGGGGCGGGTCAGCCCCAGCATTTT.

To note about this clonotype: It may be a read error: a sequence one base away is much more abundant. The V gene is TRBV12-3 or TRBV12-4, the J gene TRBJ2-3; TRBD2 aligns across 7 bases. The CDR3 is made up of 15 amino acids. The CDR3 loop reads CVSTRASGETDTQYF. CDR3 sequence (DNA): TGTGTCAGCACCCGGGCTAGCGGCGAGACAGATACGCAGTATTTT.